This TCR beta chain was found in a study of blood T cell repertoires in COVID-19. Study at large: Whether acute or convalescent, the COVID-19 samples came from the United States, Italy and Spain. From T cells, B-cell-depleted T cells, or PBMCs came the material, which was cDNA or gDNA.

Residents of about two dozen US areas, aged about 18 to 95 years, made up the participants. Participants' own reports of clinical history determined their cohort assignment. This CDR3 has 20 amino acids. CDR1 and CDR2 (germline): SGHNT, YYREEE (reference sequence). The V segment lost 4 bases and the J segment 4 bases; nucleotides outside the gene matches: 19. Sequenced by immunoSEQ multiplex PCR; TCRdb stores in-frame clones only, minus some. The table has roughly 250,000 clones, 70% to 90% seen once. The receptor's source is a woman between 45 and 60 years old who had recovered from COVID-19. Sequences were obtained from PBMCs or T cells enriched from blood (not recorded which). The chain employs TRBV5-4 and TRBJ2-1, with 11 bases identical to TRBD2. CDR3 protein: CASSGGGLSGTSGLYNEQFF. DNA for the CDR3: TGTGCCAGCAGCGGGGGCGGTCTATCTGGGACTAGCGGACTATACAATGAGCAGTTCTTC.